The source of this TCR beta chain is a study of radiotherapy plus CTLA-4 blockade in lung cancer. Study outcomes and limitations: Peripheral blood showed expansion of tumor-derived TCR clones after radiotherapy and ipilimumab.

The table came from immunoSEQ multiplex PCR; TCRdb's copy has only in-frame clones and leaves some out. The sample holds about 120,000 clones, 90% seen once. Concerning this clone: Antigen specificity is unknown.

The material sequenced was peripheral blood, taken from a patient treated with radiotherapy plus ipilimumab. This sequence was found in a human donor with non-small cell lung cancer that progressed on radiotherapy plus ipilimumab.

CDR3 sequence (DNA): TGTGCCAGCAGTGAATTTCGCAATCAGCCCCAGCATTTT. Translating gives CASSEFRNQPQHF. The rearrangement links TRBV6-1 to TRBJ1-5; D is ambiguous. V lost 2 bases and J lost 2, with 4 bases in between. This CDR3 contains 13 residues. Germline lookup yields CDR1 MNHNS and CDR2 SASEGT.